Below, 27 T cell receptor beta chains from the same sample are listed, as sequenced in a study of blood T cell repertoires in COVID-19. The assay was immunoSEQ multiplex PCR, and TCRdb's table has in-frame clones only and misses some. The data show roughly 200,000 clones, with approximately 83% seen just once and 3% to 4% held by the top ten. Material for sequencing was peripheral blood. The receptor source for this set is a man aged 60 to 75 with acute or convalescent COVID-19.

This chain joins TRBV2 and TRBJ1-6; 7 nucleotides agree with TRBD1. This CDR3 is 14 amino acids long. CDR1 and CDR2 (germline): SNHLY, FYNNEI. After removal of 5 bases from V and 9 bases from J, the junction contained 7 bases not matched to a gene. This chain's CDR3 is CASSLSQGISPLHF. CDR3 in DNA: TGTGCCAGCAGTCTTTCACAGGGGATTTCACCCCTCCACTTT. The full variable domain, rest sourced from reference TRBV2 and TRBJ1-6, is EPEVTQTPSHQVTQMGQEVILRCVPISNHLYFYWYRQILGQKVEFLVSFYNNEISEKSEIFDDQFSVERPDGSNFTLKIRSTKLEDSAMYFCASSLSQGISPLHFGNGTRLTVT.

The CDR3 is CRGTGGVLAFF. CDR3 bases: TGCAGGGGGACAGGGGGTGTCTTGGCTTTCTTT. The rearrangement links TRBV20-1 to TRBJ1-1; 11 bases are a match to TRBD1. The CDR3 contains 11 residues. The germline V gene has CDR1 DFQATT and CDR2 SNEGSKA (reference sequence).

The J gene is TRBJ2-1, the V gene TRBV5-1; 10 bases line up with TRBD2. There are 15 residues in the CDR3. The V gene end was trimmed by 1 base and the J gene end by 7 bases; junction bases not matched to a gene: 5. From germline, CDR1 is SGHRS and CDR2 YFSETQ. CDR3 residues: CASSLLSGRVNEQFF. The CDR3, as DNA: TGCGCCAGCAGCTTGTTAAGCGGGAGGGTGAATGAGCAGTTCTTC.

The rearrangement links TRBV7-2 to TRBJ2-7; TRBD1 matches 7 bases. Losses at the gene ends were 5 bases for V and 2 bases for J; bases not matched to a gene: 18. Germline values: CDR1 SGHTA, CDR2 FQGNSA. CDR3 length: 18 residues. The CDR3 spells CASSPMVGTGAFAYEQYF. The CDR3 DNA follows: TGTGCCAGCAGCCCGATGGTGGGAACAGGGGCTTTTGCCTACGAGCAGTACTTC.

The V call is TRBV19, the J call TRBJ2-3, with 8 bases that match TRBD2. Germline loops: CDR1 LNHDA, CDR2 SQIVND (reference sequence). V dropped 2 bases and J dropped 6; count of bases not matched to a gene: 16. This CDR3 has 18 residues. For the CDR3, the DNA is TGTGCCAGTAGTATACCCGGGAGGGCCTTCGATATCCTGGATACGCAGTATTTT. It yields the protein CASSIPGRAFDILDTQYF.

This rearrangement joins TRBV6-5 to TRBJ2-1; 9 nucleotides line up with TRBD2. The germline gives CDR1 MNHEY, CDR2 SVGAGI. V shed 2 bases and J 1 base; nucleotides not matched to a gene: 3. The CDR3 sequence is 16 residues long. The CDR3: CASSYATSGSYNEQFF. The CDR3 DNA sequence: TGTGCCAGCAGTTACGCGACTAGCGGATCCTACAATGAGCAGTTCTTC.

In its sample, this clone was seen a few times. This sequence joins TRBV5-6 and TRBJ1-3, with no clear D. Trimming left V 1 base short and J 1 base short, with 9 bases between. The CDR3 sequence is 15 residues long. CDR1 and CDR2 (germline): SGHDT, YYEEEE. The CDR3 here is CASSLTGWSGNTIYF. The CDR3 DNA follows: TGTGCCAGCAGCTTGACCGGTTGGTCTGGAAACACCATATATTTT.

The rearrangement joins TRBV7-2 to TRBJ2-1, with 7 bases aligning to TRBD2. The CDR3 is made up of 15 amino acids. The germline V gene has CDR1 SGHTA and CDR2 FQGNSA. V trimming: 4 bases; J trimming: 4 bases; junction bases outside the gene matches: 7. CDR3 DNA: TGTGCCAGCAGCTACGGACTAGTGTCATACAATGAGCAGTTCTTC. Its translation: CASSYGLVSYNEQFF.

This clone was seen a handful of times. This rearrangement joins TRBV3-1 (or the pseudogene TRBV3-2) to TRBJ2-7; D is unresolved. V was shortened by 3 bases and J by 0 bases, with 9 bases between the two germline ends. Germline V lookup: CDR1 LGHDT, CDR2 YNNKEL (reference sequence). There are 14 residues in the CDR3. CDR3 nucleotide sequence: TGTGCCAGCAGCCACACAGTAGGCTCCTACGAGCAGTACTTC. Amino acids: CASSHTVGSYEQYF.

This chain uses TRBV5-1 with TRBJ2-1; 9 bases agree with TRBD2. CDR1 is SGHRS and CDR2 is YFSETQ in the germline V gene. Unmatched junction bases numbered 2, after V lost 0 bases and J lost 4 bases. The CDR3 totals 15 residues. The CDR3: CASSLGTSAYNEQFF. Here the CDR3 DNA reads TGCGCCAGCAGCTTGGGGACTAGCGCTTACAATGAGCAGTTCTTC.

J is TRBJ2-7 and V is TRBV18; the match to TRBD2 covers 10 bases. The CDR3 consists of 17 residues. Germline V gives CDR1 KGHSH, CDR2 LQKENI. Unmatched junction bases numbered 11, after V lost 2 bases and J lost 4 bases. CDR3 sequence: CASSPSMVLAGPYEQYF. CDR3 DNA: TGTGCCAGCTCACCATCCATGGTACTAGCGGGACCTTACGAGCAGTACTTC.

The rearrangement joins TRBV3-1 (or the pseudogene TRBV3-2) to TRBJ1-3; D gene ambiguous. Trimming left V 5 bases short and J 3 bases short, with 14 bases between. CDR3 size: 15 residues. The germline V gene encodes CDR1 LGHDT and CDR2 YNNKEL (reference sequence). The chain's CDR3 is CASSANRAGGNTIYF. CDR3 coding DNA: TGTGCCAGCAGCGCAAACCGGGCGGGTGGAAACACCATATATTTT.

The rearrangement uses TRBV6-5 and TRBJ2-2; perhaps TRBD2 as D (5 bases). V lost 0 bases and J 2 bases, leaving 7 bases between the germline ends. Germline V gene lookup returns CDR1 MNHEY and CDR2 SVGAGI. This CDR3 spans 15 amino acids. The CDR3 reads CASSYSSGNTGELFF. DNA of the CDR3: TGTGCCAGCAGTTACTCCAGCGGCAACACCGGGGAGCTGTTTTTT.

The chain has TRBV27 and TRBJ2-3, with TRBD2 matching over 9 bases. The CDR3 is made up of 14 amino acids. Germline CDR1 and CDR2: MNHEY and SMNVEV (reference sequence). J was trimmed by 6 bases and V by 2 bases; bases with no gene match: 3. CDR3 nucleotides: TGTGCCAGCAGTTTAGGACTAGCGAGGGATACGCAGTATTTT. Its translation is CASSLGLARDTQYF.

This chain joins TRBV30 and TRBJ1-1; maybe TRBD1 (6 bases). The CDR3 covers 13 residues. Germline V CDR1 and CDR2: GTSNPN, SVGIG (reference sequence). Trimming removed 8 bases at V and 6 bases at J, with 19 bases between. The CDR3 DNA is TGTGCCAGCCAACGGGGGGGGCTTTCTGAAGCTTTCTTT. It encodes CASQRGGLSEAFF.

The chain has TRBV30 and TRBJ1-6, with no clear D. V dropped 5 bases and J dropped 0 bases, with 14 bases sitting between them. CDR3 size: 16 residues. Germline loops: CDR1 GTSNPN, CDR2 SVGIG (reference sequence). Here the CDR3 DNA reads TGTGCCTGGGAACGACTGGGTTTCTCCTATAATTCACCCCTCCACTTT. Residues: CAWERLGFSYNSPLHF.

CDR3 nucleotide sequence: TGTGCCTGGTCGGACACGGCGTACGAGCAGTACTTC. Its translation is CAWSDTAYEQYF. The V and J genes are TRBV30 and TRBJ2-7, with D maybe TRBD1 (5 bases). CDR3 length: 12 residues. Germline loops: CDR1 GTSNPN, CDR2 SVGIG (reference sequence). Trimming removed 5 bases at V and 4 bases at J, with 12 bases between.

This CDR3 is CASSLVSNNSPLHF. The CDR3 DNA reads as TGTGCCAGCAGCTTGGTTTCCAATAATTCACCCCTCCACTTT. V gene TRBV5-6 combines with J gene TRBJ1-6, with D uncertain. This CDR3 is built from 14 residues. The germline V and J ends were trimmed by 0 bases and 5 bases, with 6 bases remaining between them. In germline, CDR1 is SGHDT, CDR2 YYEEEE. Full variable domain (rest looked up from reference TRBV5-6 and TRBJ1-6): DAGVTQSPTHLIKTRGQQVTLRCSPKSGHDTVSWYQQALGQGPQFIFQYYEEEERQRGNFPDRFSGHQFPNYSSELNVNALLLGDSALYLCASSLVSNNSPLHFGNGTRLTVT.

The rearrangement uses TRBV9 and TRBJ2-7, with TRBD1 identical over 10 bases. The CDR3 sequence is 14 residues long. V was clipped by 4 bases and J by 5 bases; unmatched bases: 6. CDR1 and CDR2 from the germline V gene are SGDLS and YYNGEE. In DNA, the CDR3 is TGTGCCAGCAGCCCCGGGACAGGGGCGCACGAGCAGTACTTC. Protein: CASSPGTGAHEQYF.

A few counts support this clone. The chain has TRBV7-2 and TRBJ1-5; TRBD1 matches at 8 bases. Germline loops: CDR1 SGHTA, CDR2 FQGNSA. Germline trimming cut 1 base from V and 7 bases from J; bases unmatched to any gene: 6. This CDR3 has 15 amino acids. Written as DNA, the CDR3 is TGTGCCAGCAGCTTAGTCAGGGGGCTAGGACAGCCCCAGCATTTT. The encoded protein is CASSLVRGLGQPQHF.

This clone was seen more than once but under ten times. The chain has TRBV28 and TRBJ2-5; D gene unclear. With 6 bases removed from V and 4 bases from J, the gap between germline ends came to 9 bases. Per the germline V gene, CDR1 is MDHEN and CDR2 is SYDVKM. The CDR3 sequence is 12 residues long. The CDR3 nucleotides are TGTGCCAGCAGCATTAGTGGAGAGACCCAGTACTTC. Translated: CASSISGETQYF.

V usage is TRBV7-4 and J usage is TRBJ1-4, with TRBD1 matching over 7 bases. Germline V gene data show CDR1 as SGHVT and CDR2 as SQSDAQ. The CDR3 runs 14 residues. J was trimmed by 8 bases and V by 1 base; bases with no gene match: 4. The DNA for the CDR3 is TGTGCCAGCAGCTTAGGAGGGGGCGGCGAAAAACTGTTTTTT. Amino acids: CASSLGGGGEKLFF.

V usage is TRBV7-2 and J usage is TRBJ2-4; possible D gene TRBD1, 7 bases. The germline CDR1 and CDR2 sequences are SGHTA and FQGNSA. The germline V and J ends were trimmed by 5 bases and 0 bases, with 17 bases remaining between them. The CDR3 is made up of 17 amino acids. The CDR3 is CASSPGGGGVAKNIQYF. As DNA, the CDR3 is TGTGCCAGCAGCCCGGGTGGAGGGGGCGTAGCCAAAAACATTCAGTACTTC.

The rearrangement joins TRBV10-3 to TRBJ1-4; 7 bases fit TRBD1. The CDR3 is made up of 17 amino acids. Germline-derived CDR1 and CDR2 are ENHRY and SYGVKD. After removal of 3 bases from V and 7 bases from J, the junction contained 14 bases not matched to a gene. CDR3 sequence reads: CAISDPIRTGDGEKLFF. CDR3 DNA: TGTGCCATCAGTGACCCTATTCGGACAGGCGATGGTGAAAAACTGTTTTTT.

V and J are TRBV12-3 or TRBV12-4 and TRBJ2-7, with TRBD2 matching over 7 bases. V shed 7 bases, J shed 6 bases, and the junction held 9 bases outside the gene matches. The CDR3 is 13 residues long. The CDR3 sequence: CASNVYGGSEQYF. CDR3 nucleotide sequence: TGTGCCAGCAACGTATACGGGGGGTCCGAGCAGTACTTC.

V usage is TRBV5-1 and J usage is TRBJ2-7, with 10 bases fitting TRBD1. The CDR3 has 13 residues. V was pared by 3 bases and J by 3 bases, with 0 bases of the junction left unmatched. CDR1 is SGHRS and CDR2 is YFSETQ in the germline V gene. The CDR3 region is CASSWTGGYEQYF. Here the CDR3 DNA reads TGCGCCAGCAGCTGGACAGGGGGCTACGAGCAGTACTTC.

The CDR3 loop reads CASSTGLAASEQFF. CDR3 in DNA: TGTGCCAGCAGCACGGGACTAGCGGCCTCCGAGCAGTTCTTC. V and J are TRBV21-1 and TRBJ2-1; the table assigns TRBD2, which was not confirmed against the DNA. TRBV21-1 corresponds to a pseudogene. This CDR3 has 14 amino acids.